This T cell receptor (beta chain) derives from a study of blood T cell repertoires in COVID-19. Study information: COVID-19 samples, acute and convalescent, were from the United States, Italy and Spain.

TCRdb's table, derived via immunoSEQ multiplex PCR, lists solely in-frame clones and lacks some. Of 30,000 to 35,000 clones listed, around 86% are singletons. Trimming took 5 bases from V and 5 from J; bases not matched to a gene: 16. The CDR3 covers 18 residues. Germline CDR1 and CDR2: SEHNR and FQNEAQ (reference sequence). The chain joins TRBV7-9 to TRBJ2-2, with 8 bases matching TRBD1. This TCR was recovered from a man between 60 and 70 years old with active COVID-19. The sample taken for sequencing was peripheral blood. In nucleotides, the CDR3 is TGTGCCAGCAGCAAGGACGCAACAGGGGGTTTTCGGACCGGGGAGCTGTTTTTT. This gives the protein CASSKDATGGFRTGELFF.